These 14 T cell receptor beta chains came from one sample sequenced in a study of Graves' ophthalmopathy and Graves' hyperthyroidism. Investigators amplified TCR beta CDR3 regions from RNA transcripts. An initial RT-PCR round employing HTBI primers preceded a second-round multiplex PCR. TCRdb fed the multiplex PCR reads into MiXCR, producing one record per CDR3 protein. The sample lists around 1,000,000 distinct CDR3 sequences; about two fifths were seen once. Sequencing was performed on peripheral blood or thyroid tissue (not recorded which). Receptors originate from an adult man with Graves' hyperthyroidism.

This clonotype was counted at least ten times. This sequence joins TRBV29-1 and TRBJ1-2; D unresolved. With 4 bases removed from V and 7 bases from J, the gap between germline ends came to 13 bases. The germline V gene encodes CDR1 SQVTM and CDR2 ANQGSEA. CDR3 size: 12 residues. The CDR3 coding sequence is TGCAGCGTTGTCCACCGGACGGGTGGCTACACCTTC. It translates to CSVVHRTGGYTF.

V is TRBV28 and J is TRBJ2-7; D is unresolved. Germline V gives CDR1 MDHEN, CDR2 SYDVKM. This CDR3 contains 15 residues. The ends were cut back, 4 bases at V and 0 bases at J, with 13 bases in the middle. CDR3 loop: CASSSRPTPSYEQYF. The CDR3, as DNA: TGTGCCAGCAGTTCCCGACCGACCCCCTCCTACGAGCAGTACTTC.

The genes are TRBV29-1 and TRBJ1-2; TRBD1 is a possible D gene (5 bases). V dropped 8 bases and J dropped 7 bases, with 20 bases sitting between them. The CDR3 consists of 13 residues. Germline V gives CDR1 SQVTM, CDR2 ANQGSEA. CDR3 nucleotide sequence: TGCAGCACCTCGGGGATAGGGGCTGCTGGCTACACCTTC. This codes for CSTSGIGAAGYTF. Supplemented by reference TRBV29-1 and TRBJ1-2, the full variable domain reads SAVISQKPSRDICQRGTSLTIQCQVDSQVTMMFWYRQQPGQSLTLIATANQGSEATYESGFVIDKFPISRPNLTFSTLTVSNMSPEDSSIYLCSTSGIGAAGYTFGSGTRLTVV.

The gene calls are TRBV25-1 and TRBJ2-7; tentative D call: TRBD2 (5 bases). This CDR3 spans 15 amino acids. The germline V and J ends were trimmed by 6 bases and 2 bases, with 17 bases remaining between them. The germline V gene has CDR1 MGHDK and CDR2 SYGVNS. The CDR3 DNA follows: TGTGCCAGCAGGCAGCTGAGAGGGCCCACCTACGAGCAGTACTTC. Amino acid sequence: CASRQLRGPTYEQYF.

The chain couples TRBV12-3 or TRBV12-4 to TRBJ2-2; D is undetermined. Deletions cut 6 bases from V and 5 bases from J, with 16 bases between. CDR3 length equals 15 residues. The CDR3, as DNA: TGTGCCAGCAGCTCACATTTGGGGAAGACCGGGGAGCTGTTTTTT. This encodes CASSSHLGKTGELFF.

The chain carries TRBV10-1 and TRBJ2-2; D gene unclear. V dropped 4 bases and J dropped 6 bases, with 9 bases sitting between them. The germline V gene encodes CDR1 WNHNN and CDR2 SYGVQD (reference sequence). The CDR3 contains 13 residues. Written as DNA, the CDR3 is TGCGCCAGCAGTGTGTATGAGTCCGGGGAGCTGTTTTTT. It encodes CASSVYESGELFF.

The V gene is TRBV4-3, the J gene TRBJ2-7; TRBD2 matches at 14 bases. Germline assignment: CDR1 LGHNA and CDR2 YSLEER. This CDR3 comprises 18 residues. The V gene end was trimmed by 4 bases and the J gene end by 5 bases; junction bases not matched to a gene: 13. The CDR3 region is CASSLRGTSGSLAHEQYF. The CDR3, as DNA: TGCGCCAGCAGCCTAAGAGGGACTAGCGGGAGTCTCGCCCACGAGCAGTACTTC.

On this clonotype itself: The junction does not match germline at one end; this may be a read error. The V gene is TRBV7-8, the J gene TRBJ1-2; D remains ambiguous. This CDR3 comprises 11 residues. CDR1 SGHVS and CDR2 FQNEAQ come from the germline V gene. The CDR3 protein is CASSLEGLAGF. In DNA, the CDR3 is TGTGCCAGCAGCTTAGAAGGCCTAGCGGGCTTC.

This chain uses TRBV5-1 with TRBJ2-7, with D maybe TRBD1 (6 bases). CDR3 size: 16 residues. Trimming removed 3 bases from V and 0 bases from J, with 16 bases in between. Germline CDR1 reads SGHRS; CDR2 reads YFSETQ. This chain's CDR3 is CASSSVGTLSSYEQYF. CDR3 coding DNA: TGCGCCAGCAGCTCGGTGGGGACACTGAGCTCCTACGAGCAGTACTTC.

Many counts were recorded for this clonotype. The rearrangement links TRBV5-6 to TRBJ2-6; D gene ambiguous. Deletions cut 4 bases from V and 2 bases from J, with 13 bases between. Germline lookup yields CDR1 SGHDT and CDR2 YYEEEE. This CDR3 has 16 residues. As DNA, the CDR3 is TGTGCCAGCAGCATTAACCCAGGAGCTGGGGCCAACGTCCTGACTTTC. This sequence encodes CASSINPGAGANVLTF. Filled out from reference TRBV5-6 and TRBJ2-6, the complete variable domain reads DAGVTQSPTHLIKTRGQQVTLRCSPKSGHDTVSWYQQALGQGPQFIFQYYEEEERQRGNFPDRFSGHQFPNYSSELNVNALLLGDSALYLCASSINPGAGANVLTFGAGSRLTVL.

At least ten counts were recorded for this clonotype. The CDR3 DNA is TGTGCCAGCAGCCCTAGACAGGGTGGATATGGCTACACCTTC. Encoded protein: CASSPRQGGYGYTF. The chain recombines TRBV11-2 with TRBJ1-2; 7 bases are a match to TRBD1. V shed 5 bases, J shed 5 bases, and the junction held 8 bases outside the gene matches. The CDR3 consists of 14 residues. Per the germline V gene, CDR1 is SGHAT and CDR2 is FQNNGV.

V is TRBV29-1 and J is TRBJ2-7; tentatively, D is TRBD2 (5 bases). The germline V gene encodes CDR1 SQVTM and CDR2 ANQGSEA. Trimming took off 4 bases at V and 2 bases at J, with 12 bases between the two ends. There are 13 residues in the CDR3. The CDR3 region is CSVADGNAYEQYF. Written as DNA, the CDR3 is TGCAGCGTTGCCGACGGGAATGCCTACGAGCAGTACTTC.

This clonotype was counted at least ten times. The gene calls are TRBV7-2 and TRBJ1-5; the D gene is possibly TRBD1 (6 bases). This CDR3 comprises 16 residues. CDR1 and CDR2 (germline): SGHTA, FQGNSA. Deletions cut 2 bases from V and 2 bases from J, with 13 bases between. CDR3 coding DNA: TGTGCCAGCAGCTTATCCGGGGGCTCAGGCAATCAGCCCCAGCATTTT. Protein: CASSLSGGSGNQPQHF.

Details on this clonotype: One end of the junction does not line up with germline, which may come from a read error. CDR3 nucleotides: TGTGCCAGCAGCGGAAGTAAGGTGGGCACTGAAACTTTCTTT. Translated, it gives CASSGSKVGTETFF. The chain uses TRBV9 and TRBJ1-1, with D hard to call. Germline CDR1 is SGDLS and CDR2 is YYNGEE. CDR3 length: 14 amino acids.